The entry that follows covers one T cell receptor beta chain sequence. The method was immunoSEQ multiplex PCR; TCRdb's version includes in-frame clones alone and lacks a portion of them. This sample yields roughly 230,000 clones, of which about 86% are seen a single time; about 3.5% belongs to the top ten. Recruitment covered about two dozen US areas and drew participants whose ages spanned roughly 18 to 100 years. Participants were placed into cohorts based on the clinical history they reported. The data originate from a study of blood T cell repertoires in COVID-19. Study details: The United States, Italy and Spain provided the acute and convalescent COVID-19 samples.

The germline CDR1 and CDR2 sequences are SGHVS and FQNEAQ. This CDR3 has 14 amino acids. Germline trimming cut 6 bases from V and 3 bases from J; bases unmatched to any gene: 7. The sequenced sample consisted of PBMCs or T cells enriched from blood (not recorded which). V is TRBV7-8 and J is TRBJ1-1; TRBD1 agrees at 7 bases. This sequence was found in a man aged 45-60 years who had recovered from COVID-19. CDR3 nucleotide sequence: TGTGCCAGCAGGCAAACAGGGGAGTACACTGAAGCTTTCTTT. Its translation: CASRQTGEYTEAFF.